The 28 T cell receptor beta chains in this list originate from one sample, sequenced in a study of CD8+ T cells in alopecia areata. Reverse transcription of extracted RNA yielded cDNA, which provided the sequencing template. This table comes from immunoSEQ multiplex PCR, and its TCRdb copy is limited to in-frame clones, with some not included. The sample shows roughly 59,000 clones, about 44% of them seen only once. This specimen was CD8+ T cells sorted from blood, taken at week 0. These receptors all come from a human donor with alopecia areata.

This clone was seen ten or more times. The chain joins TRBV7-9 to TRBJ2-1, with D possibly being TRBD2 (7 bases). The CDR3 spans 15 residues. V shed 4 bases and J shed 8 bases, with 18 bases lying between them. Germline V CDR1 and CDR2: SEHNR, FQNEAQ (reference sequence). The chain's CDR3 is CASSSPEGRGDEQFF. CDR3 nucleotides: TGTGCCAGCAGCTCCCCGGAGGGGAGGGGGGATGAGCAGTTCTTC.

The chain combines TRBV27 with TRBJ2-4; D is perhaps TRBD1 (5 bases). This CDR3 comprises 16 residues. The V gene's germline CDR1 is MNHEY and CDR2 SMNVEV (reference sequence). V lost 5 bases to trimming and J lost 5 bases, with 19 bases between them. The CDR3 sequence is CASSTVSDSSENIQYF. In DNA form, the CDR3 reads TGTGCCAGCAGTACGGTCTCCGACAGCTCCGAAAACATTCAGTACTTC.

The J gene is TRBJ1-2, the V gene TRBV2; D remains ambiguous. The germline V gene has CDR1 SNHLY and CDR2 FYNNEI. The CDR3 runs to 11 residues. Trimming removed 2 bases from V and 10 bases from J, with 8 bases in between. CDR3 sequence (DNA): TGTGCCAGCAGTGAATCCCTAGACTACACCTTC. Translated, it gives CASSESLDYTF. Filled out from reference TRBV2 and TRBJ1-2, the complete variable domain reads EPEVTQTPSHQVTQMGQEVILRCVPISNHLYFYWYRQILGQKVEFLVSFYNNEISEKSEIFDDQFSVERPDGSNFTLKIRSTKLEDSAMYFCASSESLDYTFGSGTRLTVV.

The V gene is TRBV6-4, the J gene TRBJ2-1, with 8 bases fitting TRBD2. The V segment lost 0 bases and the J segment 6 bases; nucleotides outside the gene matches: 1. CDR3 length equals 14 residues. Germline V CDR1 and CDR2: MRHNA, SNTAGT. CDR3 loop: CASSDSGTSNEQFF. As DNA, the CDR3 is TGTGCCAGCAGTGACTCGGGGACTAGCAATGAGCAGTTCTTC.

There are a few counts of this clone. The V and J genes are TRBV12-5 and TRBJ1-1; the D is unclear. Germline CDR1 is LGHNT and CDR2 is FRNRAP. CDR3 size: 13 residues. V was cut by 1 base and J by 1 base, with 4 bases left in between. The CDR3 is CASGLAANTEAFF. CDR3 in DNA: TGTGCTAGTGGTTTGGCTGCGAACACTGAAGCTTTCTTT.

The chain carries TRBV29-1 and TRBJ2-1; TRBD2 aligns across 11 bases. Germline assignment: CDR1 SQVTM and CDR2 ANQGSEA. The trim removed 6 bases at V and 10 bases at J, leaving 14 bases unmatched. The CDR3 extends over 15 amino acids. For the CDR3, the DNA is TGCAGCGTGGGTGGACTAGCGGGCACCTCCTACGAGCAGTTCTTC. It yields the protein CSVGGLAGTSYEQFF.

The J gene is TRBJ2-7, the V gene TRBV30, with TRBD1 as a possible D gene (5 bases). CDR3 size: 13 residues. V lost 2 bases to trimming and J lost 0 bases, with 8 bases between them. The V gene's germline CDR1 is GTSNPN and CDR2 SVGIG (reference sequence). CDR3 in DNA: TGTGCCTGGAGTTCAGGACACTCCTACGAGCAGTACTTC. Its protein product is CAWSSGHSYEQYF.

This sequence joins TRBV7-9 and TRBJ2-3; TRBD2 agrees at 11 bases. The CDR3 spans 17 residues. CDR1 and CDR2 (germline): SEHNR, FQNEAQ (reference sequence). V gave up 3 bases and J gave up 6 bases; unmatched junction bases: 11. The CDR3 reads CASSFPTSGILEDTQYF. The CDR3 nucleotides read TGTGCCAGCAGCTTCCCGACTAGCGGGATCCTCGAGGATACGCAGTATTTT.

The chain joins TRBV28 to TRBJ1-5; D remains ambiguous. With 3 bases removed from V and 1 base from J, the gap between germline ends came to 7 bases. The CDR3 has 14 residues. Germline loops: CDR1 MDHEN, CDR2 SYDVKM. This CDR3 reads CASSFPESNQPQHF. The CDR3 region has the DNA TGTGCCAGCAGTTTTCCTGAGAGCAATCAGCCCCAGCATTTT.

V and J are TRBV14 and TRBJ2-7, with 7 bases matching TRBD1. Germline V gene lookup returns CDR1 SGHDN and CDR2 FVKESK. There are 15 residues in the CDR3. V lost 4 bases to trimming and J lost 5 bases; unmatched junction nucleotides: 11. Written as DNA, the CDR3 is TGTGCCAGCAGCCCCAGGGGGTCACCTGGGGACGAGCAGTACTTC. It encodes CASSPRGSPGDEQYF.

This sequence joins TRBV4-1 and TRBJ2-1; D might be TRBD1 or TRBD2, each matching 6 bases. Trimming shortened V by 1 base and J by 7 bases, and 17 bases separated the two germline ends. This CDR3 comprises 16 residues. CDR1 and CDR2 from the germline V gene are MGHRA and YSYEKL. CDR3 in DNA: TGCGCCAGCAGCCAAGCTCCGGGGGCATCGGGAAATGAGCAGTTCTTC. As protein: CASSQAPGASGNEQFF.

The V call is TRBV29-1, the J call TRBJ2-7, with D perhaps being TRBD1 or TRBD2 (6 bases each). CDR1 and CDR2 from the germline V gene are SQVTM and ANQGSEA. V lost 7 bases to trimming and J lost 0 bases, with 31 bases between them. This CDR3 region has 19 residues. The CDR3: CSGTWGHTLRGGFSYEQYF. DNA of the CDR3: TGCAGCGGCACCTGGGGGCACACCCTGCGTGGGGGGTTCTCCTACGAGCAGTACTTC.

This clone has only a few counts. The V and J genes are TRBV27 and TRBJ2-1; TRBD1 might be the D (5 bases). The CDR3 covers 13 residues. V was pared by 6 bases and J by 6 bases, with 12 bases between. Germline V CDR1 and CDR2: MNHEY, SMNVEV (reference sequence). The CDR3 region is CASRGLVGNEQFF. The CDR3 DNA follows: TGTGCCAGCAGGGGGCTGGTGGGCAATGAGCAGTTCTTC.

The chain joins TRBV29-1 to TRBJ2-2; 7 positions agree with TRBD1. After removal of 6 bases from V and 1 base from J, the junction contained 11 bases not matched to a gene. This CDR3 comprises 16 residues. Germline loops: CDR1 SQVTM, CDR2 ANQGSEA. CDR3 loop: CSVSRPGQRNTGELFF. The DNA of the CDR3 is TGCAGCGTGAGCCGGCCGGGACAGCGGAACACCGGGGAGCTGTTTTTT.

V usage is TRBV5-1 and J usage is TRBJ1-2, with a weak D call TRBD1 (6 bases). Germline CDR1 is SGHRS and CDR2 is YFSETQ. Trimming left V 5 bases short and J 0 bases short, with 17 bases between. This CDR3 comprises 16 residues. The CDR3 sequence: CASSGEGHIANYGYTF. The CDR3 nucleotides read TGCGCCAGCAGTGGTGAGGGACACATAGCTAACTATGGCTACACCTTC.

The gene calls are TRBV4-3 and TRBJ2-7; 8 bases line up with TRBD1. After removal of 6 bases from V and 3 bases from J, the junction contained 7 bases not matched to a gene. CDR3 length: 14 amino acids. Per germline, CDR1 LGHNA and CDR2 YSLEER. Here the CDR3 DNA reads TGCGCCAGCAGTCCCGACAGGGGAAACTACGAGCAGTACTTC. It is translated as CASSPDRGNYEQYF.

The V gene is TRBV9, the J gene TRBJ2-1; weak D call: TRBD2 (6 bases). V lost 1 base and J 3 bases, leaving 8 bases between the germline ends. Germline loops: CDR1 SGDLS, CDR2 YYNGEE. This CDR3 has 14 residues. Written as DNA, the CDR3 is TGTGCCAGCAGCGTACCTAGCGACTACAATGAGCAGTTCTTC. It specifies CASSVPSDYNEQFF.

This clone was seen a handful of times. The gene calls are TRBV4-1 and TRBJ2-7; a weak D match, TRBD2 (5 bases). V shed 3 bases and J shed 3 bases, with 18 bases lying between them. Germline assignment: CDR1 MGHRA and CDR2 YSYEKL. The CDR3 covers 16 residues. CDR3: CASSHAGNPGIYEQYF. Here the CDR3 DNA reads TGCGCCAGCAGCCATGCCGGGAATCCGGGAATCTACGAGCAGTACTTC.

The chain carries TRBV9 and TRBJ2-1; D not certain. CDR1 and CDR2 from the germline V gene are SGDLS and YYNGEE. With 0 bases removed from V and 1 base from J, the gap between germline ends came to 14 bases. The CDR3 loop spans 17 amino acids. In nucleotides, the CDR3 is TGTGCCAGCAGCGTAGATCGTAAGTCGGTTTCCTACAATGAGCAGTTCTTC. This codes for CASSVDRKSVSYNEQFF. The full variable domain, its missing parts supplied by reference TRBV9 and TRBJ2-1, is DSGVTQTPKHLITATGQRVTLRCSPRSGDLSVYWYQQSLDQGLQFLIQYYNGEERAKGNILERFSAQQFPDLHSELNLSSLELGDSALYFCASSVDRKSVSYNEQFFGPGTRLTVL.

In nucleotides, the CDR3 is TGCAGCGTTGAACAAATAGCGGGAGGACTCAATGAGCAGTTCTTC. Protein sequence: CSVEQIAGGLNEQFF. J is TRBJ2-1 and V is TRBV29-1; 10 positions match TRBD2. V shed 2 bases and J 6 bases; nucleotides not matched to a gene: 7. CDR1 SQVTM and CDR2 ANQGSEA come from the germline V gene. The CDR3 runs to 15 residues.

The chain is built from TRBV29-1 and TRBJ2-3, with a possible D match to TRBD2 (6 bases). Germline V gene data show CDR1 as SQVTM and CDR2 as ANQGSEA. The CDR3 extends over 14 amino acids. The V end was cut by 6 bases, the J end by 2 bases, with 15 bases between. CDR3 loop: CSVAGQWYTDTQYF. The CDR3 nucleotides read TGCAGCGTCGCGGGGCAGTGGTACACAGATACGCAGTATTTT.

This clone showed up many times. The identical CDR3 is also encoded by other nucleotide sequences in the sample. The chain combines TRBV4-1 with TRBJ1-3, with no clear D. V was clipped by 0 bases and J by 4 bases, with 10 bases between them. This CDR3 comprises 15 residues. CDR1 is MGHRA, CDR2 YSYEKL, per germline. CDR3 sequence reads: CASSQEGGGGNTIYF. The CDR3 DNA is TGCGCCAGCAGCCAAGAAGGAGGAGGAGGAAACACCATATATTTT.

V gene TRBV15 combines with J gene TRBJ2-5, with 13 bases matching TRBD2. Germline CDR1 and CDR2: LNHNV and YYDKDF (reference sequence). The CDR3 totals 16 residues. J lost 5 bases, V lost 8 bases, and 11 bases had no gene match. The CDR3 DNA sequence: TGTGCCACCGAAGAAGGGACTAGCGGGATCGGGGAGACCCAGTACTTC. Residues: CATEEGTSGIGETQYF.

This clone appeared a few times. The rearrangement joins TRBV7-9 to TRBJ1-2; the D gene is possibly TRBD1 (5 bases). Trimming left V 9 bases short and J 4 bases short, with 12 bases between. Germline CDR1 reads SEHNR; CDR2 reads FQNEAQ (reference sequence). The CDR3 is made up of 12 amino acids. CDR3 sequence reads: CASPGPFYGYTF. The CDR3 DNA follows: TGTGCCAGTCCGGGACCCTTCTATGGCTACACCTTC.

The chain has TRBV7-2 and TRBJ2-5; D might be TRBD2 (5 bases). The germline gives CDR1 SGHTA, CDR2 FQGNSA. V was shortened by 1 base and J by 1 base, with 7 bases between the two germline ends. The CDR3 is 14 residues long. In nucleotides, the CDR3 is TGTGCCAGCAGCTTAGGGAGGCCCCAAGAGACCCAGTACTTC. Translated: CASSLGRPQETQYF.

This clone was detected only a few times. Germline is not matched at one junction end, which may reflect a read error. The CDR3 spells CASSLASGLDTQYF. CDR3 coding DNA: TGTGCCAGCAGCTTAGCCAGCGGGCTTGATACGCAGTATTTT. V usage is TRBV4-1 and J usage is TRBJ2-3, with D perhaps TRBD2 (6 bases). This CDR3 has 14 residues. The V gene's germline CDR1 is MGHRA and CDR2 YSYEKL.

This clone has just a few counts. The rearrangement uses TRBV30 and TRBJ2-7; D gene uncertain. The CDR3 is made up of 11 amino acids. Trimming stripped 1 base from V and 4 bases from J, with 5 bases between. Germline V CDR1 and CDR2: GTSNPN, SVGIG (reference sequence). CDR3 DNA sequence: TGTGCCTGGAGTGGGGGTTACGAGCAGTACTTC. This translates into CAWSGGYEQYF.

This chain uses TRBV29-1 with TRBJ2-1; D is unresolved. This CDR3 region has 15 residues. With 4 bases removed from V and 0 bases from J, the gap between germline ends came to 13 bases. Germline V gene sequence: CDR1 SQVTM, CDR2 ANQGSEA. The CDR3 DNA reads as TGCAGCGTTGGGTACAGTGTCAGCTCCTACAATGAGCAGTTCTTC. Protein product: CSVGYSVSSYNEQFF.